This TCR beta chain was recovered during a study of T cell responses to AZD1222 COVID-19 vaccine. The CDR3 has 17 amino acids. V was cut by 2 bases and J by 2 bases, with 17 bases left in between. The germline gives CDR1 KGHSH, CDR2 LQKENI. The protocol was immunoSEQ multiplex PCR, while the TCRdb copy is restricted to in-frame clones and leaves out a portion. The sample shows 150,000 or so clones, roughly 90% of them seen only once. This specimen was peripheral blood, taken on day 0 of AZD1222 vaccination. The TCR sequence derives from an adult in good health. The chain combines TRBV18 with TRBJ2-3; D gene uncertain. In nucleotides, the CDR3 is TGTGCCAGCTCACCAGTTCTCCTTGCGGAGACCACAGATACGCAGTATTTT. It encodes CASSPVLLAETTDTQYF.